These 28 T cell receptor beta chains were sequenced from one sample in a study of T and B cells in COVID-19 patients. TRB was amplified from about 250-500 ng of blood genomic DNA. Multiplex PCR with BIOMED2 TRB-A/B primer pools amplified TRB rearrangements. One entry per CDR3 protein, called by TCRdb with MiXCR from the multiplex PCR reads. Here the sample spans about 13,000 distinct CDR3 sequences, 25% being singletons. The sample consisted of blood. The origin of the receptors is a human donor who had recovered from COVID-19.

This clonotype is medium-sized within its sample. The chain is built from TRBV6-5 and TRBJ2-7; TRBD2 matches 8 bases. V lost 7 bases and J lost 2; bases outside the gene matches: 10. The germline gives CDR1 MNHEY, CDR2 SVGAGI. The CDR3 is made up of 15 amino acids. CDR3 DNA sequence: TGTGCCAGCAAGCCACCTAGGGGACTAGCCTACGAGCAGTACTTC. Residues: CASKPPRGLAYEQYF.

V gene TRBV6-5 combines with J gene TRBJ1-5; TRBD1 matches at 7 bases. Trimming cost V 6 bases and J 7 bases; bases outside gene matches: 9. Looked up from germline, CDR1 is MNHEY and CDR2 is SVGAGI. CDR3 size: 14 residues. In DNA, the CDR3 is TGTGCCAGCAGCGGAGCAGGGGGAGGGCAGCCCCAGCATTTT. Translation gives CASSGAGGGQPQHF.

By its share, this clonotype is medium-sized. V and J are TRBV6-5 and TRBJ2-1; D may be TRBD1 (5 bases). The CDR3 runs to 13 residues. V lost 10 bases and J 6 bases, leaving 16 bases between the germline ends. CDR1 is MNHEY and CDR2 is SVGAGI in the germline V gene. CDR3 nucleotides: TGTGCCACCTCCATAGACAGCCTCAATGAGCAGTTCTTC. This gives the protein CATSIDSLNEQFF.

A note on this clonotype: This may be a read error, as it is one base from a much larger clone. The CDR3 sequence is CASSYSRQGGSGYTF. DNA of the CDR3: TGTGCCAGCAGTTACTCAAGACAGGGAGGATCTGGCTACACCTTC. The V gene is TRBV13, the J gene TRBJ1-2; 7 nucleotides agree with TRBD1. J lost 7 bases, V lost 6 bases, and 14 bases had no gene match. This CDR3 has 15 amino acids. Germline CDR1 reads PRHDT; CDR2 reads FYEKMQ (reference sequence).

Relative to its sample, this clonotype is medium-sized. The rearrangement joins TRBV12-3 or TRBV12-4 to TRBJ2-1, with D maybe TRBD1 (5 bases). The V gene lost 7 bases and the J gene lost 13 bases, with 23 bases spanning the gap. The CDR3 extends over 14 amino acids. The CDR3 region has the DNA TGTGCCAGCAACACTGGGGCTGGCCAGGGTCGTCAGTTCTTC. Translating it yields CASNTGAGQGRQFF.

Relative to its sample, this clonotype is medium-sized. The gene calls are TRBV27 and TRBJ2-3, with unresolved D. V was trimmed by 7 bases and J by 1 base, leaving 12 bases between them. The CDR3 extends over 14 amino acids. CDR1 and CDR2 from the germline V gene are MNHEY and SMNVEV (reference sequence). CDR3 sequence reads: CASNTSPGTDTQYF. As DNA, the CDR3 is TGTGCCAGCAATACGTCTCCAGGCACAGATACGCAGTATTTT.

This clonotype is medium-sized (0.01 to 0.1%) by share. The gene calls are TRBV30 and TRBJ1-2; D is perhaps TRBD1 (5 bases). This CDR3 contains 12 residues. V was pared by 4 bases and J by 5 bases, with 11 bases between. Germline V gene lookup returns CDR1 GTSNPN and CDR2 SVGIG (reference sequence). CDR3 in amino acids: CAWTTGYYGYTF. CDR3 DNA sequence: TGTGCCTGGACAACAGGTTATTATGGCTACACCTTC. The variable domain in full, completed from reference TRBV30 and TRBJ1-2, reads SQTIHQWPATLVQPVGSPLSLECTVEGTSNPNLYWYRQAAGRGLQLLFYSVGIGQISSEVPQNLSASRPQDRQFILSSKKLLLSDSGFYLCAWTTGYYGYTFGSGTRLTVV.

This clonotype was seen ten or more times. The V call is TRBV6-6, the J call TRBJ2-2; D is possibly TRBD2 (6 bases). The CDR3 totals 16 residues. The V end lost 6 bases, the J end lost 2 bases, and 16 bases lay between the germline ends. The germline gives CDR1 MNHNY, CDR2 SVGAGI (reference sequence). The CDR3 DNA follows: TGTGCCAGCAGGGCCCTGAGGACTATAAACACCGGGGAGCTGTTTTTT. Its translation: CASRALRTINTGELFF.

This clonotype was detected many times. V usage is TRBV5-4 and J usage is TRBJ2-3; 11 nucleotides align to TRBD2. With V trimmed by 2 bases and J by 1 base, 9 bases remained unmatched. The CDR3 has 18 amino acids. CDR1 and CDR2 from the germline V gene are SGHNT and YYREEE (reference sequence). The CDR3 loop reads CASSLTSGSMGGTDTQYF. CDR3 coding DNA: TGTGCCAGCAGCTTAACTAGCGGGAGTATGGGCGGCACAGATACGCAGTATTTT.

The table lists this clonotype with a few counts. The V call is TRBV20-1, the J call TRBJ2-1, with 7 bases that match TRBD2. With V trimmed by 6 bases and J by 2 bases, 7 bases remained unmatched. The CDR3 has 14 amino acids. CDR1 and CDR2 (germline): DFQATT, SNEGSKA (reference sequence). CDR3 coding DNA: TGCAGTGCCGAAGGACTAGAACCCTACAATGAGCAGTTCTTC. This sequence encodes CSAEGLEPYNEQFF.

This clonotype qualifies as medium-sized. The chain couples TRBV29-1 to TRBJ2-5; D is perhaps TRBD2 (5 bases). CDR1 and CDR2 (germline): SQVTM, ANQGSEA. This CDR3 spans 12 amino acids. Between the trimmed V and J ends, which lost 3 bases and 4 bases, there was a span of 9 bases. As DNA, the CDR3 is TGCAGCGTTGAGGCGGGTATAGAGACCCAGTACTTC. This translates into CSVEAGIETQYF.

By share of the sample, this clonotype is medium-sized. The chain combines TRBV6-5 with TRBJ2-1; the D gene is possibly TRBD1 (6 bases). Trimming stripped 5 bases from V and 12 bases from J, with 14 bases between. The germline V gene encodes CDR1 MNHEY and CDR2 SVGAGI. This CDR3 spans 12 amino acids. CDR3 region: CASSVVTGGQFF. CDR3 sequence (DNA): TGTGCCAGCAGTGTCGTGACAGGAGGGCAGTTCTTC.

This clonotype counts as medium-sized. V is TRBV29-1 and J is TRBJ2-7; D is possibly TRBD2 (6 bases). The CDR3 spans 15 residues. Germline CDR1 reads SQVTM; CDR2 reads ANQGSEA. Between the trimmed V and J ends, which lost 0 bases and 0 bases, there was a span of 12 bases. DNA for the CDR3: TGCAGCGTTGAAGATCTCCGGGGGACCTCCTACGAGCAGTACTTC. It encodes CSVEDLRGTSYEQYF.

This clonotype is labeled medium-sized. V usage is TRBV27 and J usage is TRBJ2-7, with TRBD1 identical over 12 bases. The CDR3 is made up of 16 amino acids. Germline CDR1 reads MNHEY; CDR2 reads SMNVEV (reference sequence). The junction had 8 bases not matched to a gene; V was cut back by 5 bases and J by 3 bases. Written as DNA, the CDR3 is TGTGCCAGCAGTCTCCAGGGACAGGGGGCTAGCTACGAGCAGTACTTC. It translates to CASSLQGQGASYEQYF.

This clonotype occurred many times. The V and J genes are TRBV18 and TRBJ2-1; D may be TRBD2 (7 bases). Trimming stripped 0 bases from V and 9 bases from J, with 15 bases between. CDR3 length equals 15 residues. Germline values: CDR1 KGHSH, CDR2 LQKENI. The CDR3 spells CASSPPGHREGEQFF. CDR3 DNA: TGTGCCAGCTCACCACCTGGGCACAGGGAGGGTGAGCAGTTCTTC.

The V gene is TRBV10-1, the J gene TRBJ2-1, with a weak D call TRBD1 (5 bases). The CDR3 runs to 15 residues. CDR1 WNHNN and CDR2 SYGVQD come from the germline V gene (reference sequence). The V gene lost 8 bases and the J gene lost 5 bases, with 19 bases spanning the gap. The CDR3 is CASRRQNRKHNEQFF. The CDR3 DNA is TGCGCCAGCCGCCGACAGAACCGAAAACACAATGAGCAGTTCTTC.

This clonotype was counted a few times. V is TRBV5-6 and J is TRBJ1-1, with TRBD1 matching over 9 bases. The J segment lost 4 bases and the V segment lost 4 bases, leaving 5 bases of the junction unmatched. Germline-derived CDR1 and CDR2 are SGHDT and YYEEEE. This CDR3 spans 14 amino acids. CDR3 nucleotides: TGTGCCAGCAGCCTCCGGGACAGGGTCACTGAAGCTTTCTTT. It yields the protein CASSLRDRVTEAFF.

This clonotype rates as medium-sized. The chain uses TRBV27 and TRBJ2-3, with D perhaps TRBD2 (7 bases). This CDR3 is built from 15 residues. CDR1 MNHEY and CDR2 SMNVEV come from the germline V gene (reference sequence). The V gene lost 4 bases and the J gene lost 6 bases, with 17 bases spanning the gap. The CDR3 region is CASSSSMGGGDTQYF. The DNA for the CDR3 is TGTGCCAGCAGTTCTAGCATGGGAGGGGGGGATACGCAGTATTTT.

V and J are TRBV11-2 and TRBJ1-3; 7 bases line up with TRBD1. There are 17 residues in the CDR3. CDR1 SGHAT and CDR2 FQNNGV come from the germline V gene. V lost 0 bases to trimming and J lost 3 bases; unmatched junction nucleotides: 8. CDR3 coding DNA: TGTGCCAGCAGCTTAGATCCACAGGGGCGGCGTGGAAACACCATATATTTT. This translates into CASSLDPQGRRGNTIYF.

The chain employs TRBV12-3 or TRBV12-4 and TRBJ1-2, with 11 bases aligning to TRBD1. Trimming took 3 bases from V and 8 from J; bases not matched to a gene: 11. The CDR3 sequence is 16 residues long. CDR3 sequence: CASSFSLGQGARGYTF. In DNA form, the CDR3 reads TGTGCCAGCAGTTTTAGTCTTGGACAGGGGGCCCGAGGCTACACCTTC.

This chain uses TRBV29-1 with TRBJ2-1, with 7 nucleotides matching TRBD2. The CDR3 is made up of 11 amino acids. Unmatched junction bases numbered 4, after V lost 4 bases and J lost 10 bases. In germline, CDR1 is SQVTM, CDR2 ANQGSEA. CDR3 sequence: CSVGGGGEQFF. The CDR3, as DNA: TGCAGCGTTGGGGGGGGAGGAGAGCAGTTCTTC.

This sequence joins TRBV20-1 and TRBJ1-1; 9 nucleotides match TRBD1. J was trimmed by 4 bases and V by 5 bases; bases with no gene match: 14. Germline V gene lookup returns CDR1 DFQATT and CDR2 SNEGSKA (reference sequence). The CDR3 covers 16 residues. CDR3: CSAARQGGRRGTEAFF. The CDR3 DNA is TGCAGTGCTGCCAGACAGGGGGGCCGACGGGGCACTGAAGCTTTCTTT.

The chain couples TRBV2 to TRBJ2-7; D unclear. The CDR3 extends over 10 amino acids. The V gene lost 8 bases and the J gene lost 6 bases, with 8 bases spanning the gap. Germline V gene data show CDR1 as SNHLY and CDR2 as FYNNEI. The chain's CDR3 is CASGPSEQYF. The CDR3 DNA follows: TGTGCCAGCGGGCCAAGCGAGCAGTACTTC.

This clonotype was seen ten or more times. The chain employs TRBV6-4 and TRBJ2-3; 9 bases line up with TRBD1. Germline values: CDR1 MRHNA, CDR2 SNTAGT. Losses at the gene ends were 2 bases for V and 5 bases for J; bases not matched to a gene: 5. This CDR3 has 15 residues. The CDR3 nucleotides read TGTGCCAGCAGTGACCGGACAGGGGAAGGAGATACGCAGTATTTT. This encodes CASSDRTGEGDTQYF.

The chain carries TRBV20-1 and TRBJ2-3; 12 bases align to TRBD1. The V and J ends lost 3 bases and 3 bases, in that order; junction bases with no gene match: 10. Germline values: CDR1 DFQATT, CDR2 SNEGSKA (reference sequence). This CDR3 spans 17 amino acids. The CDR3 loop is CSARGTGGRGLTDTQYF. Here the CDR3 DNA reads TGCAGTGCTAGGGGGACAGGGGGCCGAGGGTTGACAGATACGCAGTATTTT.

In its sample, this clonotype is medium-sized. The chain uses TRBV18 and TRBJ2-1, with D hard to call. CDR3 length: 14 amino acids. The germline gives CDR1 KGHSH, CDR2 LQKENI. Between the trimmed V and J ends, which lost 0 bases and 4 bases, there was a span of 7 bases. CDR3 amino acids: CASSPPVNYNEQFF. DNA for the CDR3: TGTGCCAGCTCACCACCGGTCAATTACAATGAGCAGTTCTTC.

On this clonotype itself: This may stem from a read error, because a much larger clone lies one nucleotide away. The chain uses TRBV13 and TRBJ1-5, with D maybe TRBD1 (6 bases). The length of the CDR3 is 20 residues. CDR1 and CDR2 from the germline V gene are PRHDT and FYEKMQ (reference sequence). CDR3: CVSSRNGGQGSLYSNQPQHF. Here the CDR3 DNA reads TGTGTCAGCAGCCGCAATGGGGGGCAGGGGTCCCTTTATAGCAATCAGCCCCAGCATTTT.

This clonotype was seen repeatedly, ten times or more. This sequence joins TRBV12-3 or TRBV12-4 and TRBJ2-1; TRBD1 matches at 7 bases. CDR3 size: 15 residues. V lost 7 bases to trimming and J lost 3 bases; unmatched junction nucleotides: 9. The CDR3: CASKFKAGGYNEQFF. CDR3 in DNA: TGTGCCAGCAAATTTAAGGCAGGGGGCTACAATGAGCAGTTCTTC.